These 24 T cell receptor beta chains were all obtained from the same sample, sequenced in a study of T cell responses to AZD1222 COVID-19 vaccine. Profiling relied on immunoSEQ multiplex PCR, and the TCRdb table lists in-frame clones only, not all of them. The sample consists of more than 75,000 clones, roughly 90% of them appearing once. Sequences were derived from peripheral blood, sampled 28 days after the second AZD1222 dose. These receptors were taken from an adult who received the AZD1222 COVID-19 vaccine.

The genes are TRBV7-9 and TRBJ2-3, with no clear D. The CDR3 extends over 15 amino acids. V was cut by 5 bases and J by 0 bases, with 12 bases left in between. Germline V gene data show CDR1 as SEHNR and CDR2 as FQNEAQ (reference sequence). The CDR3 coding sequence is TGTGCCAGCAGCCTAGGGCCCGCTAGCACAGATACGCAGTATTTT. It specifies CASSLGPASTDTQYF.

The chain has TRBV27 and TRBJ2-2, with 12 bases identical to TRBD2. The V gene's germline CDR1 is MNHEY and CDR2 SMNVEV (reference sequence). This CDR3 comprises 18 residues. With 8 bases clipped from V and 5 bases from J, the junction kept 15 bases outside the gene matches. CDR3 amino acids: CASLTSGRLLGITGELFF. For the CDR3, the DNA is TGTGCCAGCCTTACTAGCGGGAGGCTGTTAGGTATTACCGGGGAGCTGTTTTTT.

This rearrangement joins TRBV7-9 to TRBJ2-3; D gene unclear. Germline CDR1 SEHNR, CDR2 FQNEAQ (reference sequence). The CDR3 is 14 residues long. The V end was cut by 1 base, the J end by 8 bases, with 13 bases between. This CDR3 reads CASSLDRSLTTQYF. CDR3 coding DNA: TGTGCCAGCAGCTTAGATAGATCTCTTACTACGCAGTATTTT.

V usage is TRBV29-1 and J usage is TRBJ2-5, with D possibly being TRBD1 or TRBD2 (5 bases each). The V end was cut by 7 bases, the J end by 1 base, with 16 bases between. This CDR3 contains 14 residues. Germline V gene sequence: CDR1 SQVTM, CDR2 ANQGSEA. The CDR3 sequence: CSGETGTAQETQYF. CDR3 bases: TGCAGCGGCGAAACCGGGACGGCCCAAGAGACCCAGTACTTC. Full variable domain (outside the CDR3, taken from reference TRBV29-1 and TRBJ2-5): SAVISQKPSRDICQRGTSLTIQCQVDSQVTMMFWYRQQPGQSLTLIATANQGSEATYESGFVIDKFPISRPNLTFSTLTVSNMSPEDSSIYLCSGETGTAQETQYFGPGTRLLVL.

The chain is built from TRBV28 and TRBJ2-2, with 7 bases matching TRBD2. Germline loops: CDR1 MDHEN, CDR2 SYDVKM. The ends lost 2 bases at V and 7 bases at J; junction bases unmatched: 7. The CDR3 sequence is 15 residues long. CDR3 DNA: TGTGCCAGCAGTTTAGGAGCGGGGAGGATCGGGGAGCTGTTTTTT. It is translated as CASSLGAGRIGELFF.

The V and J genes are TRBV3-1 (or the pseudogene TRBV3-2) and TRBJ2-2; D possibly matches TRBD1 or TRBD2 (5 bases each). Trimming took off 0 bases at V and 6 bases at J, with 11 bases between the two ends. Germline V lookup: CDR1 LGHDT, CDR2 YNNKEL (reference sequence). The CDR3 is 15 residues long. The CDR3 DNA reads TGTGCCAGCAGCCAAGATACGTCGGGGCCCGGGGAGCTGTTTTTT. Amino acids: CASSQDTSGPGELFF.

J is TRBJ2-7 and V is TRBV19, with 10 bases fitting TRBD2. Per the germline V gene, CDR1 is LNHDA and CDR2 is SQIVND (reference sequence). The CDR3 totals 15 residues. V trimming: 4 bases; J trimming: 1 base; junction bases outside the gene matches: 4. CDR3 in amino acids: CASSRGLAVSYEQYF. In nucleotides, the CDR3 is TGTGCCAGTAGTAGAGGACTAGCGGTGTCCTACGAGCAGTACTTC. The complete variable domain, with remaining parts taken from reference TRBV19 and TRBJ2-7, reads DGGITQSPKYLFRKEGQNVTLSCEQNLNHDAMYWYRQDPGQGLRLIYYSQIVNDFQKGDIAEGYSVSREKKESFPLTVTSAQKNPTAFYLCASSRGLAVSYEQYFGPGTRLTVT.

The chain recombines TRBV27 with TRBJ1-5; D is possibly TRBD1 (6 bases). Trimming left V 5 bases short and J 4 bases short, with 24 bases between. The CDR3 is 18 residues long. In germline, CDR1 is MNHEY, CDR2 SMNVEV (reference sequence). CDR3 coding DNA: TGTGCCAGCAGTCCAACTCCCACACAGGGTTGGATTAATCAGCCCCAGCATTTT. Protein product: CASSPTPTQGWINQPQHF.

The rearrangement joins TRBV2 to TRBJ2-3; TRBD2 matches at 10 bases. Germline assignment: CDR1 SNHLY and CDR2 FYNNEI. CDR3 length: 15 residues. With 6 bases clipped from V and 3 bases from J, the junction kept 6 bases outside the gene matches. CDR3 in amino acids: CASSALAGVTDTQYF. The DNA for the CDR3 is TGTGCCAGCAGCGCCCTAGCGGGAGTTACAGATACGCAGTATTTT.

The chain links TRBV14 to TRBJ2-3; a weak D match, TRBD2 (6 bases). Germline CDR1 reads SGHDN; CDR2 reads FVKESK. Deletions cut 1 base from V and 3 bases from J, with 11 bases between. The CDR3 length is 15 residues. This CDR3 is CASSQVGRWTDTQYF. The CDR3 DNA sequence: TGTGCCAGCAGCCAAGTAGGGAGGTGGACAGATACGCAGTATTTT.

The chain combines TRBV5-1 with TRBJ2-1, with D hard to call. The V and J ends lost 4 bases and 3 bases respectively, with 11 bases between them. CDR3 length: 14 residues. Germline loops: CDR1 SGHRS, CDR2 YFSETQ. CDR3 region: CASSVTTYYNEQFF. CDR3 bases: TGCGCCAGCAGCGTTACTACCTACTACAATGAGCAGTTCTTC.

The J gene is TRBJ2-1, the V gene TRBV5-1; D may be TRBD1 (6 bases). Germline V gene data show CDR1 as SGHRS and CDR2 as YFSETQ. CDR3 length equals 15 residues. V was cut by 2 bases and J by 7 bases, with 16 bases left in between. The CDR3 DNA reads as TGCGCCAGCAGCTTCGCCGGGACATTGAATAATGAGCAGTTCTTC. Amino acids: CASSFAGTLNNEQFF.

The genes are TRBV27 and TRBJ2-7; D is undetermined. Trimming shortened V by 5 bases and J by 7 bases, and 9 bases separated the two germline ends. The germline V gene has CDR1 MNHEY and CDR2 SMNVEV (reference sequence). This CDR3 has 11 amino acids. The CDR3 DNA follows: TGTGCCAGCAGTAATGGTGCAGAGCAGTACTTC. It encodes CASSNGAEQYF.

The CDR3, as DNA: TGCGCCAGCAGCTTGGCTTTCCAGCTACCCTACGAGCAGTACTTC. Protein sequence: CASSLAFQLPYEQYF. This rearrangement joins TRBV5-1 to TRBJ2-7; D remains unclear. This CDR3 region has 15 residues. Germline V gene data show CDR1 as SGHRS and CDR2 as YFSETQ. Trimming stripped 0 bases from V and 2 bases from J, with 12 bases between. The full variable domain, completed using reference TRBV5-1 and TRBJ2-7, is KAGVTQTPRYLIKTRGQQVTLSCSPISGHRSVSWYQQTPGQGLQFLFEYFSETQRNKGNFPGRFSGRQFSNSRSEMNVSTLELGDSALYLCASSLAFQLPYEQYFGPGTRLTVT.

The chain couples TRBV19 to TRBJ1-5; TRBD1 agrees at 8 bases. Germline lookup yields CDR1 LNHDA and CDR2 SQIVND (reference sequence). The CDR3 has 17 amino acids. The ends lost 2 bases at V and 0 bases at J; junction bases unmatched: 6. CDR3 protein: CASSIYGQGYSNQPQHF. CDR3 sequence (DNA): TGTGCCAGTAGTATATACGGACAGGGATATAGCAATCAGCCCCAGCATTTT.

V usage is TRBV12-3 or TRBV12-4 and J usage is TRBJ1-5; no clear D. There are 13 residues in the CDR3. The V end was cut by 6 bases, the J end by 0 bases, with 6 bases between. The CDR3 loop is CASSGYSNQPQHF. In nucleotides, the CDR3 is TGTGCCAGCAGCGGATATAGCAATCAGCCCCAGCATTTT.

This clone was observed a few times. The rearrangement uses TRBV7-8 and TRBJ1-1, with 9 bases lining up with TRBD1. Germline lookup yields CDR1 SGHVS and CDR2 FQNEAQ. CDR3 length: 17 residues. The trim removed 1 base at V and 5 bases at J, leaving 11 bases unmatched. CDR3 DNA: TGTGCCAGCAGCTTAGTCGGGACAGGGAGGGTTCTAACTGAAGCTTTCTTT. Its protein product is CASSLVGTGRVLTEAFF.

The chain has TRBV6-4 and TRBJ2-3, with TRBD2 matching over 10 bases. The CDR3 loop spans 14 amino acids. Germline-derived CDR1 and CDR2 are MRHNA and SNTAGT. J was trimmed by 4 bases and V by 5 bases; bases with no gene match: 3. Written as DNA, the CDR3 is TGTGCCAGCAGTCGGACTAGCGGAGCAGATACGCAGTATTTT. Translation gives CASSRTSGADTQYF.

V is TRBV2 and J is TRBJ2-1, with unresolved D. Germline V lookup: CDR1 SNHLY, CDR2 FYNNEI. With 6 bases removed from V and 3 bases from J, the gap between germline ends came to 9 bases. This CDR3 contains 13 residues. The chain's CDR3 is CASSVTIYNEQFF. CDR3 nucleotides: TGTGCCAGCAGCGTTACCATCTACAATGAGCAGTTCTTC.

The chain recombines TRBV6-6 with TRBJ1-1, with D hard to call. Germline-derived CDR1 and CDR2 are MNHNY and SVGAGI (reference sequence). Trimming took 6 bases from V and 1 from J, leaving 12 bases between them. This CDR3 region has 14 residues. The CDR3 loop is CASSTPAENTEAFF. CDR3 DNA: TGTGCCAGCAGCACCCCTGCAGAGAACACTGAAGCTTTCTTT.

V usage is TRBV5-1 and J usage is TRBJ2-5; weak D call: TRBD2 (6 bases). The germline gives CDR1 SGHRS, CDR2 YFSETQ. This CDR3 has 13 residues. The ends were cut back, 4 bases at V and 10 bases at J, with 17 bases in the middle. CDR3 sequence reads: CASSPGPGGDQYF. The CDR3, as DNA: TGCGCCAGCAGCCCGGGACCCGGAGGGGACCAGTACTTC.

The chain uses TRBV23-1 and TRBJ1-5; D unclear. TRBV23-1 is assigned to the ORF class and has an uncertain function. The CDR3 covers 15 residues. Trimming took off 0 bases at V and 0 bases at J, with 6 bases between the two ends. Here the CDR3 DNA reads TGCGCCAGCAGTCAATCGTTCCATAGCAATCAGCCCCAGCATTTT. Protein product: CASSQSFHSNQPQHF.

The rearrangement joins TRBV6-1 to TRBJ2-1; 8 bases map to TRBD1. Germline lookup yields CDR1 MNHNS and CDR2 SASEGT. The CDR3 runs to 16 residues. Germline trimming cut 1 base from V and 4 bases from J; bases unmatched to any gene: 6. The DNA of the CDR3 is TGTGCCAGCAGTGAAGACCGGGACAGGCGATACAATGAGCAGTTCTTC. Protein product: CASSEDRDRRYNEQFF.

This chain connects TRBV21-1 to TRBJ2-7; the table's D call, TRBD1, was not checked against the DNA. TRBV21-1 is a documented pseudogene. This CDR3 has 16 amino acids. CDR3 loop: CASSKKAPGTDYEQYF. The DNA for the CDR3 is TGTGCCAGCAGCAAAAAAGCCCCCGGGACAGACTACGAGCAGTACTTC.